This TCR beta chain was captured in a study of shared clonotypes between healthy human individuals. The wider study: Donor ages ranged 18 to 49 years: a couple of women, a few men. General study findings and limits: The genetic and exposure-history diversity represented was limited by few donors.

Per the original data handling: Junction-only sequences produced by ImmunoSEQ had no quality scores, so filtering differed. Method: immunoSEQ multiplex PCR; TCRdb's copy keeps in-frame clones and lacks some. V and J calls and clone size are copied from that table; D and trimming were computed from the DNA. The sample records about half a million clones, 70% to 85% being singletons. Comments on this clone: Its antigen is undetermined.

The CDR3 is made up of 20 amino acids. The trim removed 2 bases at V and 0 bases at J, leaving 9 bases unmatched. Germline loops: CDR1 MNHEY, CDR2 SMNVEV (reference sequence). This sequence originates from a woman aged 40 to 49 in good health. Some clones in this sample may be carry-over from other donors' samples. This chain joins TRBV27 and TRBJ2-1, with 14 nucleotides matching TRBD2. The sample consisted of PBMCs. DNA for the CDR3: TGTGCCAGCAGTTTAGTAGGACTAGCGGGAGGCACGCCCTCCTACAATGAGCAGTTCTTC. Residues: CASSLVGLAGGTPSYNEQFF.